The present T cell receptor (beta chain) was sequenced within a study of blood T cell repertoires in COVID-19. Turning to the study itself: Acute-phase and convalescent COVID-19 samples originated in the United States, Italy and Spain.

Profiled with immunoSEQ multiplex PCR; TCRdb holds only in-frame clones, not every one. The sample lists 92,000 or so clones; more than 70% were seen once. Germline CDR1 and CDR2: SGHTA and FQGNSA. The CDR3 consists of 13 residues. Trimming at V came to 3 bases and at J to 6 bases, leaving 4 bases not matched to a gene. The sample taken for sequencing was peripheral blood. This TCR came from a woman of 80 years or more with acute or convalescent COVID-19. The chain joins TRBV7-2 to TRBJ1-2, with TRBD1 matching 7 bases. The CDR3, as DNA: TGTGCCAGCAGCTTCTCCGGGACAGATGGCTACACCTTC. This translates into CASSFSGTDGYTF.